This is a list of T cell receptor beta chains from one sample in a study of T-cell reconstitution after alpha-beta-depleted transplantation in children. TCRdb analysed the PCR reads with MiXCR anew, one entry per CDR3 protein. The repertoire holds some 76,000 distinct CDR3 sequences, with approximately 10% as singletons. The sample here was PBMCs, taken before TCRalphabeta/CD19-depleted stem cell transplant. The origin of the receptors is a boy aged 5-17 years with acute myeloid leukemia, due to receive a stem cell transplant. CDR3s include the opening cysteine and the closing phenylalanine or tryptophan. Each record gives: D gene, V gene, CDR3 length, clone size, J gene, CDR3 DNA, CDR3 protein. The D gene is left open where the match is weak. Part of the rows lack a size; the others show once, few, many or a class for expanded clones.

d_gene: TRBD2; v_gene: TRBV3-1; len: 18; abundance: many; j_gene: TRBJ2-5; CDR3nt: TGTGCCAGCAGCTTGGGACTAGCGGGGGGGATGAATGGAGAGACCCAGTACTTC; CDR3aa: CASSLGLAGGMNGETQYF
d_gene: -; v_gene: TRBV7-3; len: 17; abundance: -; j_gene: TRBJ2-1; CDR3nt: TGTGCCAGCAGCTTAACGGTCGCGGGCGCCTCCTACAATGAGCAGTTCTTC; CDR3aa: CASSLTVAGASYNEQFF
d_gene: -; v_gene: TRBV28; len: 16; abundance: -; j_gene: TRBJ2-3; CDR3nt: TGTGCCAGCAGTTTAGATATAGGAGTCTATAGAGATACGCAGTATTTT; CDR3aa: CASSLDIGVYRDTQYF
d_gene: -; v_gene: TRBV12-3/TRBV12-4; len: 14; abundance: many; j_gene: TRBJ2-2; CDR3nt: TGTGCCAGCAGACCCCCCACGGGGGCCGGGGAGCTGTTTTTT; CDR3aa: CASRPPTGAGELFF
d_gene: TRBD2; v_gene: TRBV7-3; len: 15; abundance: many; j_gene: TRBJ2-1; CDR3nt: TGTGCCAGCAGCCCGGGACTAGGGAGAGACAATGAGCAGTTCTTC; CDR3aa: CASSPGLGRDNEQFF
d_gene: -; v_gene: TRBV7-6; len: 15; abundance: many; j_gene: TRBJ2-3; CDR3nt: TGTGCCAGCAGCTTAGCTTGGGGGTACACAGATACGCAGTATTTT; CDR3aa: CASSLAWGYTDTQYF
d_gene: TRBD2; v_gene: TRBV4-3; len: 16; abundance: -; j_gene: TRBJ2-7; CDR3nt: TGCGCCAGCAGCCAAGGGGGACTAGCGGGGGTTGACGAGCAGTACTTC; CDR3aa: CASSQGGLAGVDEQYF
d_gene: -; v_gene: TRBV9; len: 15; abundance: many; j_gene: TRBJ2-3; CDR3nt: TGTGCCAGCAGCGTGATCAGCACGAGCACAGATACGCAGTATTTT; CDR3aa: CASSVISTSTDTQYF
d_gene: -; v_gene: TRBV6-5; len: 14; abundance: many; j_gene: TRBJ2-3; CDR3nt: TGTGCCAGCAGTTACTCCGGGTTAACAGATACGCAGTATTTT; CDR3aa: CASSYSGLTDTQYF
d_gene: -; v_gene: TRBV12-3/TRBV12-4; len: 16; abundance: many; j_gene: TRBJ2-6; CDR3nt: TGTGCCAGCAGCCGTCAGGGGGGGTTCGGGGCCAACGTCCTGACTTTC; CDR3aa: CASSRQGGFGANVLTF
d_gene: -; v_gene: TRBV27; len: 15; abundance: many; j_gene: TRBJ1-5; CDR3nt: TGTGCCAGCAGCCCCGCCCAGGGCGGTAATCAGCCCCAGCATTTT; CDR3aa: CASSPAQGGNQPQHF
d_gene: TRBD2; v_gene: TRBV25-1; len: 15; abundance: many; j_gene: TRBJ2-7; CDR3nt: TGTGCCAGCAGTGAACCGAGCGGGAGGAGCTACGAGCAGTACTTC; CDR3aa: CASSEPSGRSYEQYF
d_gene: -; v_gene: TRBV20-1; len: 11; abundance: -; j_gene: TRBJ2-1; CDR3nt: TGCAGTGCTCGACGAGACAATGAGCAGTTCTTC; CDR3aa: CSARRDNEQFF
d_gene: -; v_gene: TRBV10-2; len: 15; abundance: medium-sized; j_gene: TRBJ1-5; CDR3nt: TGCGCCAGCAGTGTAGGCAGGGGATGGGATCAGCCCCAGCATTTT; CDR3aa: CASSVGRGWDQPQHF
d_gene: TRBD2; v_gene: TRBV11-2; len: 17; abundance: many; j_gene: TRBJ2-5; CDR3nt: TGTGCCAGCAGCTTAGATTTTGGCGGGGGGGCTAGGGAGACCCAGTACTTC; CDR3aa: CASSLDFGGGARETQYF
d_gene: -; v_gene: TRBV28; len: 16; abundance: many; j_gene: TRBJ2-5; CDR3nt: TGTGCCAGCAGTTTCTCGAGGGGGTCGTCTCCAGAGACCCAGTACTTC; CDR3aa: CASSFSRGSSPETQYF
d_gene: TRBD1; v_gene: TRBV5-1; len: 13; abundance: many; j_gene: TRBJ2-2; CDR3nt: TGCGCCAGCAGCCCGGGACAGGCCGGGGAGCTGTTTTTT; CDR3aa: CASSPGQAGELFF
d_gene: -; v_gene: TRBV12-3/TRBV12-4; len: 15; abundance: few; j_gene: TRBJ2-3; CDR3nt: TGTGCCAGCAGTCCCAGCGGTACCGTCACAGATACGCAGTATTTT; CDR3aa: CASSPSGTVTDTQYF
d_gene: -; v_gene: TRBV24-1; len: 13; abundance: many; j_gene: TRBJ1-5; CDR3nt: TGTGCCACCAGTGGTACAGGAAATCAGCCCCAGCATTTT; CDR3aa: CATSGTGNQPQHF
d_gene: -; v_gene: TRBV20-1; len: 13; abundance: many; j_gene: TRBJ2-7; CDR3nt: TGCAGTGCTAGAGATATCCATACCTACGAGCAGTACTTC; CDR3aa: CSARDIHTYEQYF
d_gene: TRBD1; v_gene: TRBV5-1; len: 15; abundance: many; j_gene: TRBJ1-2; CDR3nt: TGCGCCAGCAGCTTGCGGGGACAGGGGGCTGGTGGCTACACCTTC; CDR3aa: CASSLRGQGAGGYTF
d_gene: TRBD1; v_gene: TRBV2; len: 14; abundance: many; j_gene: TRBJ1-2; CDR3nt: TGTGCCAGCAGCCTTAAACAGGGGGCAGATGGCTACACCTTC; CDR3aa: CASSLKQGADGYTF
d_gene: TRBD1; v_gene: TRBV14; len: 15; abundance: many; j_gene: TRBJ1-2; CDR3nt: TGTGCCAGCAGGGAGGCCGGGACAGGGAACTATGGCTACACCTTC; CDR3aa: CASREAGTGNYGYTF
d_gene: TRBD2; v_gene: TRBV7-2; len: 15; abundance: once; j_gene: TRBJ2-3; CDR3nt: TGTGCCAGCAGCTTTTGGGGGAGGGCCCCAGATACGCAGTATTTT; CDR3aa: CASSFWGRAPDTQYF
d_gene: TRBD2; v_gene: TRBV15; len: 18; abundance: many; j_gene: TRBJ2-1; CDR3nt: TGTGCCACCAGCAGAGATCGGGCTAGCGGGAACAGGGAGAATGAGCAGTTCTTC; CDR3aa: CATSRDRASGNRENEQFF
d_gene: -; v_gene: TRBV29-1; len: 12; abundance: many; j_gene: TRBJ2-5; CDR3nt: TGCAGCGTTGGGCTCAGGGCGGAGACCCAGTACTTC; CDR3aa: CSVGLRAETQYF
d_gene: TRBD1; v_gene: TRBV3-1; len: 15; abundance: many; j_gene: TRBJ1-2; CDR3nt: TGTGCCAGCAGCCGGAAGGACAGGGGTAACTATGGCTACACCTTC; CDR3aa: CASSRKDRGNYGYTF
d_gene: TRBD2; v_gene: TRBV3-1; len: 16; abundance: few; j_gene: TRBJ2-5; CDR3nt: TGTGCCAGCAGCCGAAAGGGTGGGACTAGACTAGAGACCCAGTACTTC; CDR3aa: CASSRKGGTRLETQYF
d_gene: -; v_gene: TRBV28; len: 15; abundance: many; j_gene: TRBJ2-1; CDR3nt: TGTGCCAGCAGTTTAGGAACACAGTCCTACAATGAGCAGTTCTTC; CDR3aa: CASSLGTQSYNEQFF
d_gene: TRBD1; v_gene: TRBV5-6; len: 18; abundance: many; j_gene: TRBJ1-4; CDR3nt: TGTGCCAGCAGCCGCTGGACAGGGGGCGTCTTGGCTAATGAAAAACTGTTTTTT; CDR3aa: CASSRWTGGVLANEKLFF
d_gene: -; v_gene: TRBV10-2; len: 14; abundance: few; j_gene: TRBJ2-3; CDR3nt: TGCGCCAGCAGTGATCCGGGCCGACGGGATACGCAGTATTTT; CDR3aa: CASSDPGRRDTQYF
d_gene: -; v_gene: TRBV10-3; len: 17; abundance: many; j_gene: TRBJ2-4; CDR3nt: TGTGCCATTTTAAGGGGGGGGCCCCAGAAGGCCAAAAACATTCAGTACTTC; CDR3aa: CAILRGGPQKAKNIQYF
d_gene: -; v_gene: TRBV7-9; len: 12; abundance: medium-sized; j_gene: TRBJ2-7; CDR3nt: TGTGCCAGCAGCTCTGGACTCAACGAGCAGTACTTC; CDR3aa: CASSSGLNEQYF
d_gene: -; v_gene: TRBV5-1; len: 14; abundance: many; j_gene: TRBJ1-5; CDR3nt: TGCGCCAGCAGCTTGGGCCTCCCTAATCAGCCCCAGCATTTT; CDR3aa: CASSLGLPNQPQHF
d_gene: -; v_gene: TRBV7-9; len: 16; abundance: -; j_gene: TRBJ1-5; CDR3nt: TGTGCCAGCAGCTTAGGGTCTACAGGGAGCAATCAGCCCCAGCATTTT; CDR3aa: CASSLGSTGSNQPQHF
d_gene: TRBD2; v_gene: TRBV7-2; len: 17; abundance: few; j_gene: TRBJ2-1; CDR3nt: TGTGCCAGCAGCAGAAGGATGGGGACTAGCGGGAGCAATGAGCAGTTCTTC; CDR3aa: CASSRRMGTSGSNEQFF
d_gene: -; v_gene: TRBV12-3/TRBV12-4; len: 14; abundance: many; j_gene: TRBJ2-1; CDR3nt: TGTGCCAGCAGTTTAGGCGGACCCCTCAATGAGCAGTTCTTC; CDR3aa: CASSLGGPLNEQFF
d_gene: TRBD1; v_gene: TRBV6-5; len: 15; abundance: many; j_gene: TRBJ1-5; CDR3nt: TGTGCCAGCAGTCGGGGACAGATTCCGGGGCAGCCCCAGCATTTT; CDR3aa: CASSRGQIPGQPQHF
d_gene: -; v_gene: TRBV11-2; len: 14; abundance: many; j_gene: TRBJ2-5; CDR3nt: TGTGCCAGCAGCTCCCCCGGTGTCCAAGAGACCCAGTACTTC; CDR3aa: CASSSPGVQETQYF
d_gene: -; v_gene: TRBV5-1; len: 15; abundance: many; j_gene: TRBJ2-3; CDR3nt: TGCGCCAGCAGCTTGGCCCAGAGAGACCCCGATACGCAGTATTTT; CDR3aa: CASSLAQRDPDTQYF
d_gene: -; v_gene: TRBV29-1; len: 15; abundance: -; j_gene: TRBJ2-4; CDR3nt: TGCAGCGCTTACATGGGCCCTCAGGCCAAAAACATTCAGTACTTC; CDR3aa: CSAYMGPQAKNIQYF
d_gene: -; v_gene: TRBV4-1; len: 18; abundance: many; j_gene: TRBJ1-6; CDR3nt: TGCGCCAGCAAGTTGGGGGCAGTAGACTTCTCCTATAATTCACCCCTCCACTTT; CDR3aa: CASKLGAVDFSYNSPLHF
d_gene: -; v_gene: TRBV10-3; len: 16; abundance: -; j_gene: TRBJ2-5; CDR3nt: TGTGCCATCAGCGCCACCCACTGGGGCGGCCAAGAGACCCAGTACTTC; CDR3aa: CAISATHWGGQETQYF
d_gene: -; v_gene: TRBV5-1; len: 15; abundance: many; j_gene: TRBJ2-2; CDR3nt: TGCGCCAGCAGCTTTGGGGACGCCTACACCGGGGAGCTGTTTTTT; CDR3aa: CASSFGDAYTGELFF
d_gene: -; v_gene: TRBV5-1; len: 16; abundance: many; j_gene: TRBJ2-5; CDR3nt: TGCGCCAGCAGCCTATCTAGGAGGTCGTACCAAGAGACCCAGTACTTC; CDR3aa: CASSLSRRSYQETQYF
d_gene: TRBD1; v_gene: TRBV29-1; len: 15; abundance: few; j_gene: TRBJ2-2; CDR3nt: TGCAGCGTTGAGACACAGGGGCTGAACACCGGGGAGCTGTTTTTT; CDR3aa: CSVETQGLNTGELFF
d_gene: TRBD1; v_gene: TRBV20-1; len: 14; abundance: many; j_gene: TRBJ1-6; CDR3nt: TGCAGTGCCTCGGGGACAGATTATAATTCACCCCTCCACTTT; CDR3aa: CSASGTDYNSPLHF
d_gene: -; v_gene: TRBV11-2; len: 16; abundance: -; j_gene: TRBJ2-2; CDR3nt: TGTGCCAGCAGCTGGAGGGGACATCCGAACACCGGGGAGCTGTTTTTT; CDR3aa: CASSWRGHPNTGELFF
d_gene: TRBD2; v_gene: TRBV7-2; len: 15; abundance: -; j_gene: TRBJ2-7; CDR3nt: TGTGCCAGCAGCTTAGGCCGGACTAGCAACTACGAGCAGTACTTC; CDR3aa: CASSLGRTSNYEQYF
d_gene: TRBD1; v_gene: TRBV18; len: 14; abundance: -; j_gene: TRBJ2-5; CDR3nt: TGTGCCAGCTCACCCGGGACAGTAAAAGAGACCCAGTACTTC; CDR3aa: CASSPGTVKETQYF